The rows below give T cell receptor beta chains drawn from one sample of a study of CD39 and CD103 CD8 tumor-infiltrating T cells. Clones were read by immunoSEQ multiplex PCR, and TCRdb kept only the in-frame ones, dropping some. The sample carries about 570 clones, 68% recorded once. Sequencing used CD39- CD103+ CD8+ T cells sorted from the tumor. Receptors originate from a human donor with ovarian cancer. Each CDR3 is given without its conserved first and last residue. The D gene is left open where the match is weak.

CDR3	V	J	D
ASSAGHSSYGYT	TRBV25-1	TRBJ1-2	.
ASSVVTEAF	TRBV9	TRBJ1-1	.
ASSLPGIPNEKLF	TRBV5-6	TRBJ1-4	.
ASSADRGQPQH	TRBV19	TRBJ1-5	TRBD1
ASSYGVSSPLH	TRBV27	TRBJ1-6	.
ASSQEAGTVSNYGYT	TRBV4-3	TRBJ1-2	TRBD1
ASSFTRDTQY	TRBV6-6	TRBJ2-3	.
ASSQEWGGTDEKLF	TRBV4-1	TRBJ1-4	.
ASSRGVLAYEQY	TRBV7-8	TRBJ2-7	.
ASSIRSGDRAFEAF	TRBV19	TRBJ1-1	TRBD1
ASSGNEQF	TRBV9	TRBJ2-1	.